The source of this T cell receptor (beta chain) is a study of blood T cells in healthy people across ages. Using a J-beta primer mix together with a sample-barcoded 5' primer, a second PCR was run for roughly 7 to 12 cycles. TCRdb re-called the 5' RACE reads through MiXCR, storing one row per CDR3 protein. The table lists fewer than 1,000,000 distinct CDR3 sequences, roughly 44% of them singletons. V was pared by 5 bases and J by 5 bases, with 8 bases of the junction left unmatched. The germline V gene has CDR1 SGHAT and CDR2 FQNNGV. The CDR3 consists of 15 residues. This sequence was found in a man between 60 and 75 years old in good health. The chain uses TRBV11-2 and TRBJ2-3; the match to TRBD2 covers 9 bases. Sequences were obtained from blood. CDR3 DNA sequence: TGTGCCAGCAGCCAAGGCGGGGGGGCCAGAGATACGCAGTATTTT. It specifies CASSQGGGARDTQYF.